One sample yielded the 2 T cell receptor beta chains listed below, sequenced in a study of OX40 agonist ivuxolimab in advanced cancers. Profiled with immunoSEQ multiplex PCR; TCRdb holds only in-frame clones, not every one. This sample has 25,000 or so clones, with over 70% found just once. The sample here was CD4+ or CD8+ T cells sorted from blood, taken in a trial of the OX40 agonist ivuxolimab. These TCRs come from an adult with an advanced solid tumor such as melanoma, head and neck, liver or kidney cancer.

A few counts support this clone. The rearrangement joins TRBV7-6 to TRBJ1-5, with D possibly being TRBD1 (5 bases). Germline values: CDR1 SGHVS, CDR2 FNYEAQ. The CDR3 loop spans 14 amino acids. V lost 4 bases and J lost 5, with 12 bases in between. This CDR3 is CASSSGRGYQPQHF. As DNA, the CDR3 is TGTGCCAGCAGCTCGGGACGGGGATATCAGCCCCAGCATTTT. Combining the CDR3 with reference TRBV7-6 and TRBJ1-5 gives the whole variable domain GAGVSQSPRYKVTKRGQDVALRCDPISGHVSLYWYRQALGQGPEFLTYFNYEAQQDKSGLPNDRFSAERPEGSISTLTIQRTEQRDSAMYRCASSSGRGYQPQHFGDGTRLSIL.

The chain couples TRBV29-1 to TRBJ2-1; 12 bases are a match to TRBD1. This CDR3 spans 14 amino acids. The V gene end was trimmed by 3 bases and the J gene end by 7 bases; junction bases not matched to a gene: 4. From germline, CDR1 is SQVTM and CDR2 ANQGSEA. CDR3 protein: CSVEGQGAWNEQFF. The DNA for the CDR3 is TGCAGCGTTGAGGGACAGGGGGCCTGGAATGAGCAGTTCTTC.